A single sample gave rise to the 27 T cell receptor beta chains below, sequenced in a study of identical twins. TCRdb passed the 5' RACE reads through MiXCR, listing each CDR3 protein once. The table shows 250,000 or so distinct CDR3 sequences, with about 9% occurring only once. Another study also made use of these data, one on yellow fever vaccine responses in identical twins.

Sequenced input: CD8+ T cells sorted from blood. The origin of the receptors is a woman aged 18 to 35 in good health.

V gene TRBV7-9 combines with J gene TRBJ2-1; a weak D match, TRBD2 (5 bases). The CDR3 loop spans 12 amino acids. V was shortened by 8 bases and J by 7 bases, with 12 bases between the two germline ends. The germline V gene has CDR1 SEHNR and CDR2 FQNEAQ (reference sequence). The CDR3 region has the DNA TGTGCCAGCCTAGCCCCCAGAAATGAGCAGTTCTTC. Protein sequence: CASLAPRNEQFF.

The chain uses TRBV27 and TRBJ1-1, with D possibly being TRBD1 (6 bases). This CDR3 region has 16 residues. Germline V gene lookup returns CDR1 MNHEY and CDR2 SMNVEV (reference sequence). The V gene lost 0 bases and the J gene lost 0 bases, with 11 bases spanning the gap. The CDR3 here is CASSLSPQGMNTEAFF. CDR3 nucleotide sequence: TGTGCCAGCAGTTTATCCCCACAGGGAATGAACACTGAAGCTTTCTTT.

This clonotype was counted once. The chain combines TRBV19 with TRBJ2-1, with D possibly TRBD1 on 5 matching bases. Germline loops: CDR1 LNHDA, CDR2 SQIVND (reference sequence). The CDR3 is 15 residues long. V was pared by 6 bases and J by 0 bases, with 12 bases between. The CDR3, as DNA: TGTGCCAGTAGGAAACAGGCAAGCTCCTACAATGAGCAGTTCTTC. The encoded protein is CASRKQASSYNEQFF.

This clonotype came up many times. V and J are TRBV10-2 and TRBJ1-6; D perhaps matches TRBD1 (5 bases). The CDR3 runs 12 residues. V was pared by 2 bases and J by 12 bases, with 8 bases between. Germline lookup yields CDR1 WSHSY and CDR2 SAAADI. The CDR3 spells CASSEAGGPLHF. DNA for the CDR3: TGCGCCAGCAGTGAGGCGGGGGGACCCCTCCACTTT.

This clonotype came up many times. V is TRBV6-1 and J is TRBJ1-2; TRBD1 might be the D (5 bases). Germline loops: CDR1 MNHNS, CDR2 SASEGT. CDR3 length: 15 residues. V lost 7 bases to trimming and J lost 0 bases, with 15 bases between them. This CDR3 is CASTDWDGPNYGYTF. The CDR3 DNA is TGTGCCAGCACCGACTGGGACGGCCCTAACTATGGCTACACCTTC.

This clonotype occurred a few times. The chain has TRBV7-9 and TRBJ2-7, with D hard to call. The CDR3 consists of 13 residues. Trimming removed 4 bases from V and 5 bases from J, with 12 bases in between. Germline V gene data show CDR1 as SEHNR and CDR2 as FQNEAQ (reference sequence). This CDR3 reads CASSSLPQDEQYF. As DNA, the CDR3 is TGTGCCAGCAGCTCCCTACCCCAAGACGAGCAGTACTTC. Based on the CDR3 plus reference TRBV7-9 and TRBJ2-7, the full variable domain is DTGVSQNPRHKITKRGQNVTFRCDPISEHNRLYWYRQTLGQGPEFLTYFQNEAQLEKSRLLSDRFSAERPKGSFSTLEIQRTEQGDSAMYLCASSSLPQDEQYFGPGTRLTVT.

The rearrangement uses TRBV7-2 and TRBJ2-3; maybe TRBD2 (6 bases). Between the trimmed V and J ends, which lost 5 bases and 9 bases, there was a span of 15 bases. The CDR3 sequence is 13 residues long. The germline CDR1 and CDR2 sequences are SGHTA and FQGNSA. CDR3 in DNA: TGTGCCAGCAGCCCAGGGACTGGCGGAACGCAGTATTTT. Translation gives CASSPGTGGTQYF.

This clonotype was detected many times. CDR3 in DNA: TGTGCCAGCAGCTTAGTAAGCGGGGGGTTCTCCTACGAGCAGTACTTC. Translation: CASSLVSGGFSYEQYF. The J gene is TRBJ2-7, the V gene TRBV7-9, with TRBD2 identical over 9 bases. Losses at the gene ends were 1 base for V and 0 bases for J; bases not matched to a gene: 4. Germline V gene sequence: CDR1 SEHNR, CDR2 FQNEAQ (reference sequence). This CDR3 has 16 amino acids.

This clonotype was seen at least ten times. The chain uses TRBV10-3 and TRBJ2-1; 8 nucleotides line up with TRBD1. Per the germline V gene, CDR1 is ENHRY and CDR2 is SYGVKD. This CDR3 region has 13 residues. J gave up 9 bases and V 4 bases, and 5 bases lay outside the gene matches. CDR3 residues: CAISVDRDGEQFF. In DNA, the CDR3 is TGTGCCATCAGTGTGGACAGGGACGGTGAGCAGTTCTTC.

The rearrangement links TRBV7-9 to TRBJ2-1; 14 bases map to TRBD2. Germline V gene sequence: CDR1 SEHNR, CDR2 FQNEAQ (reference sequence). V was pared by 4 bases and J by 12 bases, with 14 bases of the junction left unmatched. The CDR3 consists of 17 residues. The CDR3 is CASSSTQGLAGAYVQFF. The CDR3 coding sequence is TGTGCCAGCAGCTCAACCCAGGGACTAGCGGGAGCGTATGTGCAGTTCTTC.

This clonotype was picked up a small number of times. The V gene is TRBV7-8, the J gene TRBJ2-7; the match to TRBD1 covers 8 bases. The CDR3 consists of 17 residues. The V and J ends lost 3 bases and 0 bases, in that order; junction bases with no gene match: 10. Germline V gene sequence: CDR1 SGHVS, CDR2 FQNEAQ. The CDR3: CASSLDRVELSSYEQYF. CDR3 DNA: TGTGCCAGCAGCTTGGACAGGGTGGAACTGAGCTCCTACGAGCAGTACTTC. The full variable domain, with the rest looked up from reference TRBV7-8 and TRBJ2-7, is GAGVSQSPRYKVAKRGQDVALRCDPISGHVSLFWYQQALGQGPEFLTYFQNEAQLDKSGLPSDRFFAERPEGSVSTLKIQRTQQEDSAVYLCASSLDRVELSSYEQYFGPGTRLTVT.

V is TRBV10-3 and J is TRBJ2-3; possibly TRBD2 for D (6 bases). V shed 8 bases and J shed 5 bases, with 26 bases lying between them. This CDR3 spans 17 amino acids. The germline gives CDR1 ENHRY, CDR2 SYGVKD. The chain's CDR3 is CAIARDSSSGVEDTQYF. CDR3 in DNA: TGTGCCATCGCCCGGGACTCGAGCTCTGGGGTGGAAGATACGCAGTATTTT.

V usage is TRBV7-8 and J usage is TRBJ2-7, with D hard to call. The V end lost 1 base, the J end lost 0 bases, and 10 bases lay between the germline ends. The CDR3 extends over 15 amino acids. Germline V gene lookup returns CDR1 SGHVS and CDR2 FQNEAQ. The DNA for the CDR3 is TGTGCCAGCAGCTTAGTTGATGGAACCTCCTACGAGCAGTACTTC. The encoded protein is CASSLVDGTSYEQYF.

This clonotype was picked up many times. The chain uses TRBV7-9 and TRBJ2-3, with 9 bases matching TRBD2. This CDR3 region has 16 residues. With 5 bases clipped from V and 2 bases from J, the junction kept 8 bases outside the gene matches. Germline CDR1 reads SEHNR; CDR2 reads FQNEAQ (reference sequence). CDR3 in amino acids: CASSPVAGDPTDTQYF. In DNA, the CDR3 is TGTGCCAGCAGCCCGGTAGCGGGAGATCCCACAGATACGCAGTATTTT.

This clonotype appeared many times. The V call is TRBV18, the J call TRBJ2-7; TRBD2 is a possible D gene (5 bases). Germline V gene data show CDR1 as KGHSH and CDR2 as LQKENI. V was cut by 2 bases and J by 0 bases, with 14 bases left in between. There are 16 residues in the CDR3. The CDR3 sequence is CASSPIGELSSYEQYF. CDR3 sequence (DNA): TGTGCCAGCTCACCAATCGGGGAACTTAGCTCCTACGAGCAGTACTTC.

With regard to this clonotype: One base away lies a much larger clone, so this may be a sequencing read error. The chain has TRBV27 and TRBJ2-1; 14 bases map to TRBD2. CDR1 is MNHEY and CDR2 is SMNVEV in the germline V gene (reference sequence). This CDR3 region has 17 residues. The CDR3 nucleotides are TGTGCCAGCAGTTTAATATGGACTAGCGGGGGGAACAATGAGCGGTTCTTC. Translated, it gives CASSLIWTSGGNNERFF.

At least ten counts were recorded for this clonotype. The rearrangement joins TRBV4-3 to TRBJ2-7; D call uncertain. Looked up from germline, CDR1 is LGHNA and CDR2 is YSLEER. The CDR3 loop spans 17 amino acids. The V gene lost 0 bases and the J gene lost 5 bases, with 20 bases spanning the gap. DNA of the CDR3: TGCGCCAGCAGCCAAGATCTAGTTTATCGGCTAGGAAACGAGCAGTACTTC. Its protein is CASSQDLVYRLGNEQYF.

The chain joins TRBV28 to TRBJ2-2; 8 bases fit TRBD2. The CDR3 spans 14 residues. Germline V gene lookup returns CDR1 MDHEN and CDR2 SYDVKM. Trimming cost V 6 bases and J 8 bases; bases outside gene matches: 8. CDR3 sequence reads: CASRKGLAAGELFF. In DNA form, the CDR3 reads TGTGCCAGCAGGAAAGGACTAGCCGCGGGGGAGCTGTTTTTT.

This clonotype was counted between two and nine times. The rearrangement uses TRBV6-2 or TRBV6-3 and TRBJ2-1; 8 bases match TRBD2. CDR3 length: 17 amino acids. V lost 2 bases to trimming and J lost 3 bases; unmatched junction nucleotides: 9. In germline, CDR1 is MNHEY, CDR2 SVGEGT. CDR3 in DNA: TGTGCCAGCAGTTACAGAGAAGATAGCGGGATCTACAATGAGCAGTTCTTC. The encoded protein is CASSYREDSGIYNEQFF.

The chain couples TRBV10-3 to TRBJ2-5; D is tentatively TRBD1 or TRBD2 (5 bases each). V lost 4 bases, J lost 4 bases, and 16 bases lay in between. The CDR3 is 15 amino acids. Germline values: CDR1 ENHRY, CDR2 SYGVKD. The CDR3 is CAISAQQARGETQYF. CDR3 DNA: TGTGCCATCAGTGCCCAACAGGCCCGGGGAGAGACCCAGTACTTC.

This clonotype was detected many times. The V and J genes are TRBV12-3 or TRBV12-4 and TRBJ2-3, with D hard to call. This CDR3 has 15 residues. The germline V and J ends were trimmed by 4 bases and 5 bases, with 16 bases remaining between them. The CDR3 DNA reads TGTGCCAGCAGTTACCCGACTCTTACCGGAGATACGCAGTATTTT. It is translated as CASSYPTLTGDTQYF.

In this sample, this clonotype turned up a few times. CDR3: CASKGAWYQETQYF. The CDR3 DNA reads as TGTGCCAGCAAAGGGGCTTGGTACCAAGAGACCCAGTACTTC. This chain connects TRBV7-2 to TRBJ2-5, with D perhaps matching TRBD1 (5 bases). V was cut by 7 bases and J by 0 bases, with 12 bases left in between. The germline gives CDR1 SGHTA, CDR2 FQGNSA. This CDR3 region has 14 residues.

This clonotype was seen once. The rearrangement joins TRBV20-1 to TRBJ2-7, with D maybe TRBD1 (6 bases). The CDR3 runs to 15 residues. Looked up from germline, CDR1 is DFQATT and CDR2 is SNEGSKA (reference sequence). The V and J ends lost 1 base and 4 bases respectively, with 17 bases between them. The chain's CDR3 is CSARVLAGVMYEQYF. CDR3 bases: TGCAGTGCTAGAGTTCTGGCAGGGGTGATGTACGAGCAGTACTTC.

This clonotype appeared many times. J is TRBJ2-7 and V is TRBV15, with TRBD1 identical over 9 bases. This CDR3 contains 20 residues. After removal of 0 bases from V and 0 bases from J, the junction contained 15 bases not matched to a gene. In germline, CDR1 is LNHNV, CDR2 YYDKDF (reference sequence). The CDR3 DNA reads TGTGCCACCAGCAGAGATGGGACAGGGACCCAATTCCAGGACTCCTACGAGCAGTACTTC. Its protein is CATSRDGTGTQFQDSYEQYF.

This clonotype was observed at least ten times. The chain recombines TRBV9 with TRBJ2-3; D might be TRBD1 or TRBD2, each matching 5 bases. CDR1 SGDLS and CDR2 YYNGEE come from the germline V gene. The CDR3 is made up of 16 amino acids. Trimming stripped 3 bases from V and 6 bases from J, with 20 bases between. The CDR3, as DNA: TGTGCCAGCAGCGCTCGAACCGGGACCCCGGAGGATACGCAGTATTTT. It is translated as CASSARTGTPEDTQYF.

In its sample, this clonotype was seen many times. The V gene is TRBV5-6, the J gene TRBJ1-3; D unresolved. Germline V lookup: CDR1 SGHDT, CDR2 YYEEEE. Trimming took 5 bases from V and 4 from J, leaving 16 bases between them. This CDR3 has 15 amino acids. The DNA of the CDR3 is TGTGCCAGCAGGATTTTTGGTTTGGGAGGAAACACCATATATTTT. Amino acid sequence: CASRIFGLGGNTIYF.

This clonotype has a handful of counts. The chain employs TRBV7-9 and TRBJ2-7; 9 bases agree with TRBD1. V gave up 5 bases and J gave up 2 bases; unmatched junction bases: 4. Germline V gives CDR1 SEHNR, CDR2 FQNEAQ (reference sequence). The CDR3 extends over 14 amino acids. CDR3 sequence: CASSRRDRAYEQYF. CDR3 nucleotides: TGTGCCAGCAGCCGCCGGGACAGGGCCTACGAGCAGTACTTC. Based on the CDR3 plus reference TRBV7-9 and TRBJ2-7, the full variable domain is DTGVSQNPRHKITKRGQNVTFRCDPISEHNRLYWYRQTLGQGPEFLTYFQNEAQLEKSRLLSDRFSAERPKGSFSTLEIQRTEQGDSAMYLCASSRRDRAYEQYFGPGTRLTVT.